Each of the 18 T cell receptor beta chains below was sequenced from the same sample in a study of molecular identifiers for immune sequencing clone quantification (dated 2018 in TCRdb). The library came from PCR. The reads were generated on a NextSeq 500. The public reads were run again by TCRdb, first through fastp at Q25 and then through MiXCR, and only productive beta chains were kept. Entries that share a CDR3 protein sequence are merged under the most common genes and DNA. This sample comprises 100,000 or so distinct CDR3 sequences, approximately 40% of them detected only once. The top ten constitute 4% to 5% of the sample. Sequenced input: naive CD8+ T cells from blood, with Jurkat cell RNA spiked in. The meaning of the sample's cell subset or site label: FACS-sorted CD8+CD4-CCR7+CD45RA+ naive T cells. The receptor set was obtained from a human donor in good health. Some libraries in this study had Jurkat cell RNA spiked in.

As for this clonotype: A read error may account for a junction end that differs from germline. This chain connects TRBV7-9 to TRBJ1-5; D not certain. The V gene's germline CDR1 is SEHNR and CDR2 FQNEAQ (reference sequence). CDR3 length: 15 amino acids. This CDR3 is CASRLGFGSNQPQHF. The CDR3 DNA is TGTGCCAGCAGGTTAGGGTTCGGAAGCAATCAGCCCCAGCATTTT. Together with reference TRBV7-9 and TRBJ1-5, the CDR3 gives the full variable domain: DTGVSQNPRHKITKRGQNVTFRCDPISEHNRLYWYRQTLGQGPEFLTYFQNEAQLEKSRLLSDRFSAERPKGSFSTLEIQRTEQGDSAMYLCASRLGFGSNQPQHFGDGTRLSIL.

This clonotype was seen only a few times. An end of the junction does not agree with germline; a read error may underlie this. The CDR3 loop reads CASSLKWPGAAHYAYTF. The CDR3 bases are TGTGCCAGCAGTTTAAAATGGCCGGGTGCCGCTCACTATGCCTACACCTTC. The rearrangement uses TRBV28 and TRBJ1-2; D is unclear. Germline V gives CDR1 MDHEN, CDR2 SYDVKM. The CDR3 contains 17 residues.

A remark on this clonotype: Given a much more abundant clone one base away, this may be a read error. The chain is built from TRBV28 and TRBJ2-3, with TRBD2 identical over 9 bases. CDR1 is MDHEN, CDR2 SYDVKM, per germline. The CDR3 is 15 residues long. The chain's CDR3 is CASSSLAGSTDAQYF. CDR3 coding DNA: TGTGCCAGCAGTTCCCTAGCGGGAAGCACAGATGCGCAGTATTTT.

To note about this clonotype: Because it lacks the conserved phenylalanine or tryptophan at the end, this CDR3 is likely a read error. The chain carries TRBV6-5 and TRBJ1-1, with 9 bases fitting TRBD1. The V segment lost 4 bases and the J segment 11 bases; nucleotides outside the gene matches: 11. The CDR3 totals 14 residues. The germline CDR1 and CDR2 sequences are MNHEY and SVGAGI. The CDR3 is CASSSGTGTSRAFL. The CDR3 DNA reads TGTGCCAGCAGTTCCGGGACAGGGACTTCTAGGGCTTTCCTT.

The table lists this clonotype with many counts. This CDR3 reads CASSSGSSGANVLTF. DNA of the CDR3: TGTGCCAGCAGTTCTGGCAGCTCTGGGGCCAACGTCCTGACTTTC. This chain links TRBV27 with TRBJ2-6; D unclear. The CDR3 has 15 residues. V lost 4 bases and J lost 0, with 7 bases in between. Germline values: CDR1 MNHEY, CDR2 SMNVEV (reference sequence). The variable domain in full, with the rest retrieved from reference TRBV27 and TRBJ2-6, is EAQVTQNPRYLITVTGKKLTVTCSQNMNHEYMSWYRQDPGLGLRQIYYSMNVEVTDKGDVPEGYKVSRKEKRNFPLILESPSPNQTSLYFCASSSGSSGANVLTFGAGSRLTVL.

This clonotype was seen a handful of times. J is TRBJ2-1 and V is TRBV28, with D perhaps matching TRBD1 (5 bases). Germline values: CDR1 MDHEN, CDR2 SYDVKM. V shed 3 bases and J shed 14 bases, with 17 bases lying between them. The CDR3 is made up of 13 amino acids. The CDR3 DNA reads TGTGCCAGCAGTTTCTTGTCGCAGGGAAAAGAGTTCTTC. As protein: CASSFLSQGKEFF.

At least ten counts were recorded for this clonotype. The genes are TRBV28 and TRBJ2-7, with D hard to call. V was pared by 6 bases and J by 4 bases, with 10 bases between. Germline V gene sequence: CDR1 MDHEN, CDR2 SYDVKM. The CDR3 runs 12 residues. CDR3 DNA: TGTGCCAGCAGCCCCCCCGGGTACGAGCAGTACTTC. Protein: CASSPPGYEQYF.

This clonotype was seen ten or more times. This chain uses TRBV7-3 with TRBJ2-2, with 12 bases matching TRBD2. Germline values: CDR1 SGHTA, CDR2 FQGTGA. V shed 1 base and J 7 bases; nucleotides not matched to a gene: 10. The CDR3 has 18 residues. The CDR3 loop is CASSLISTSGSDHGELFF. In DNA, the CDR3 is TGTGCCAGCAGCTTAATTTCGACTAGCGGGAGTGATCACGGGGAGCTGTTTTTT.

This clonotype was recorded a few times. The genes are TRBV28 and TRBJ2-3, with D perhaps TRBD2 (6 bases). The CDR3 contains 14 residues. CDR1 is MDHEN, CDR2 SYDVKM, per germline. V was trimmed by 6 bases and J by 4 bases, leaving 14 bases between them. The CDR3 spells CASSPGLSSDTQYF. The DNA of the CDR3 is TGTGCCAGCAGCCCGGGACTCAGCTCAGATACGCAGTATTTT.

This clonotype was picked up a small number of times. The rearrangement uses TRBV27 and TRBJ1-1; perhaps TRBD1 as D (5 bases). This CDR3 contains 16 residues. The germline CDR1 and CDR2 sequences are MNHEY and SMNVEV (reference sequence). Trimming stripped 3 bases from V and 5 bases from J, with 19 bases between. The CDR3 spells CASSFGSPGIRTEAFF. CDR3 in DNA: TGTGCCAGCAGTTTTGGTAGCCCAGGGATTAGAACTGAAGCTTTCTTT.

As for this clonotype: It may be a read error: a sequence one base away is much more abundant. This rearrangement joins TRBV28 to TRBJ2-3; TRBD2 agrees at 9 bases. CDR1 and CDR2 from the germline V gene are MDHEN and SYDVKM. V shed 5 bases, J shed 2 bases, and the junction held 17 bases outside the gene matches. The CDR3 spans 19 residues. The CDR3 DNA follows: TGTGCCAGCAGTGTTATCTCCGGGACTAGCAGACTAAACACAGATACGCAGTATTTT. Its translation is CASSVISGTSRLNTDTQYF.

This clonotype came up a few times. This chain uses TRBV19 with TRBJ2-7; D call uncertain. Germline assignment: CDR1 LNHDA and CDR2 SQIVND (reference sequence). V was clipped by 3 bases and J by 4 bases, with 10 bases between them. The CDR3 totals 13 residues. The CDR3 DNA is TGTGCCAGTAGTATTGGTACGGGTTACGAGCAGTACTTC. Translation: CASSIGTGYEQYF.

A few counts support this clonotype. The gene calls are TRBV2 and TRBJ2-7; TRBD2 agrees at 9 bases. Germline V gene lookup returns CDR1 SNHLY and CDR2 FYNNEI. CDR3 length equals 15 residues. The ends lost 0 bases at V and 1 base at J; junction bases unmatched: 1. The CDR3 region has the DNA TGTGCCAGCAGTGAAGCGCTAGCGGGATCCTACGAGCAGTACTTC. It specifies CASSEALAGSYEQYF.

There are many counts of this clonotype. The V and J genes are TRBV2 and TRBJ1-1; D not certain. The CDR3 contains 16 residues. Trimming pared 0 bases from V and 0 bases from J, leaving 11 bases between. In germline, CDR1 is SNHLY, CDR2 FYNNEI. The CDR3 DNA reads TGTGCCAGCAGTGAAGCGAAAGGGAGAGTGAACACTGAAGCTTTCTTT. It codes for CASSEAKGRVNTEAFF.

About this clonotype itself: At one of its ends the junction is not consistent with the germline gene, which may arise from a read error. The CDR3 bases are TGTGCCTGCAGTTACGGAAGGGGGAATCGGGAGACCCAGTACTTC. It is translated as CACSYGRGNRETQYF. The chain employs TRBV6-5 and TRBJ2-5; perhaps TRBD1 as D (6 bases). Germline loops: CDR1 MNHEY, CDR2 SVGAGI. The CDR3 extends over 15 amino acids.

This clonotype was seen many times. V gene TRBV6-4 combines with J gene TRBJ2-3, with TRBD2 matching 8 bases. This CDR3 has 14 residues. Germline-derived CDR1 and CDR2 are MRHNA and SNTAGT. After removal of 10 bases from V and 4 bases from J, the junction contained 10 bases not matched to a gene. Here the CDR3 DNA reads TGTGCCATCACTAAAGCGGGAGTAGCAGATACGCAGTATTTT. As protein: CAITKAGVADTQYF.

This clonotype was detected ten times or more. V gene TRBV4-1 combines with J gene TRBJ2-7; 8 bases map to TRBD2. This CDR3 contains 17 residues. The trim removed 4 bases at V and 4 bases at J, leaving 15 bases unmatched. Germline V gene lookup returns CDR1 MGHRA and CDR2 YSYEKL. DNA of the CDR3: TGCGCCAGCAGCCCCACGGGATCTAGCGGGTATGTGTACGAGCAGTACTTC. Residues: CASSPTGSSGYVYEQYF.

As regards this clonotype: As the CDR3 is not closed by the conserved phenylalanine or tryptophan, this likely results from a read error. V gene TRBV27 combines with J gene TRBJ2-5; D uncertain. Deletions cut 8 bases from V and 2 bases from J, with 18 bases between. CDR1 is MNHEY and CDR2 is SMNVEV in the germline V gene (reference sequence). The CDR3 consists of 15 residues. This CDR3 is CASGNSRRQQETQYI. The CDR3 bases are TGTGCCAGCGGAAATAGTAGACGGCAACAAGAGACCCAGTACATC.